Listed below are T cell receptor beta chains from one sample, sequenced in a study of cytomegalovirus exposure and HLA in healthy donors. TCRdb's table, derived via immunoSEQ multiplex PCR, lists solely in-frame clones and lacks some. The top ten hold around a tenth of the sample, which has about 160,000 clones, around nine tenths seen once. Sequenced sample: PBMCs. All receptors come from a woman aged 18 to 35 in good health and CMV-seropositive. CDR3s leave out the opening cysteine and the closing phenylalanine or tryptophan. The order of the fields is J gene, clone size, V gene, CDR3 protein. The size entry is marked missing in some rows and otherwise reads once, few, many or a size class.

TRBJ2-3 | - | TRBV19 | ASSTQGRPDTQY
TRBJ2-7 | once | TRBV7-2 | ASSLAEGSYEQY
TRBJ2-1 | - | TRBV7-2 | ASSLGLGQGNNEQF
TRBJ1-1 | - | TRBV9 | ASSSRTGTNTEAF
TRBJ2-5 | - | TRBV6-1 | ASVLGVGETQY
TRBJ2-2 | - | TRBV27 | ASSPQPRSAGFNTGELF
TRBJ2-7 | - | TRBV28 | ASRVLADSYEQY
TRBJ1-5 | - | TRBV4-1 | ASSQGQNQPQH
TRBJ2-7 | - | TRBV9 | ASSPSGSDEQY
TRBJ2-1 | - | TRBV4-3 | ASSRTQAGGDEQF
TRBJ1-2 | once | TRBV4-1 | ASSQVGGQGSGYT
TRBJ2-1 | - | TRBV11-2 | ASSLVPDNEQF
TRBJ2-7 | - | TRBV18 | ASSPSGTDYEQY
TRBJ2-7 | - | TRBV19 | ASSQRMGLAGYEQY
TRBJ1-5 | - | TRBV6-1 | ASSEALSGREPQH
TRBJ2-5 | once | TRBV2 | ASSYVPGLKGETQY
TRBJ1-5 | - | TRBV19 | ASSMTRGQRNQPQH
TRBJ1-1 | - | TRBV14 | ASSGDTKTMPGTTEAF
TRBJ2-3 | - | TRBV28 | ASSPPEGGSDTQY
TRBJ2-2 | - | TRBV5-4 | ASSSFPGKESGELF
TRBJ2-3 | - | TRBV5-4 | ASSASGLAGYTDTQY
TRBJ1-5 | - | TRBV28 | ASRGHRPDQPQH
TRBJ1-4 | - | TRBV11-3 | ASTFTEGINEKLF
TRBJ2-2 | - | TRBV5-4 | ASSLSGGATGELF
TRBJ2-5 | - | TRBV29-1 | SVAVVRQETQY
TRBJ2-6 | - | TRBV7-2 | ASSGQGIAGANVLT
TRBJ2-3 | - | TRBV2 | ASSERRAGDTQY
TRBJ2-3 | - | TRBV6-5 | ATRLVVSTDTQY
TRBJ1-1 | - | TRBV18 | ASSPSHTGNTEAF
TRBJ2-3 | - | TRBV30 | AGERDRTDTQY
TRBJ2-7 | - | TRBV4-2 | ASSAGTGFYEQY
TRBJ2-7 | - | TRBV7-9 | ASSLVGPGNEQY
TRBJ1-1 | - | TRBV9 | ASSVSGNTEAF
TRBJ1-2 | - | TRBV28 | ASKVSGFYGYT
TRBJ1-1 | - | TRBV6-5 | ASSYQGLNTEAF
TRBJ2-6 | - | TRBV13 | ASSRSGANVLT
TRBJ1-3 | - | TRBV7-2 | ASSRRQSTSGNTIY
TRBJ1-5 | - | TRBV6-1 | ASSDPAGYQPQH
TRBJ2-7 | - | TRBV28 | ASSLPDRAEQY
TRBJ2-3 | - | TRBV30 | AWTARRTSGTDTQY
TRBJ2-3 | - | TRBV6-6 | ASRRLQAHEQY
TRBJ2-7 | - | TRBV19 | ASSIGFNEQY
TRBJ2-6 | - | TRBV6-5 | ASTAAIPGANVLT
TRBJ2-7 | - | TRBV19 | ASSISSQGWYEQY
TRBJ2-5 | - | TRBV7-3 | ASSRDRQETQY
TRBJ1-1 | - | TRBV5-1 | ASSSSTGGTEAF
TRBJ2-7 | - | TRBV14 | ASSVGARGNEQY
TRBJ2-5 | - | TRBV7-3 | ASSLRTSGSQETQY
TRBJ2-7 | - | TRBV7-2 | ASSRTSGRYEQY
TRBJ1-5 | - | TRBV28 | ASHAFNQPQH
TRBJ1-4 | - | TRBV28 | ASSLRGQLGEKLF
TRBJ2-1 | - | TRBV5-6 | ASSQRTSGSLGYNEQF
TRBJ2-7 | - | TRBV7-6 | ASSLSSTGYEQY
TRBJ2-7 | - | TRBV5-1 | ASSTLQLGGESEQY
TRBJ2-7 | once | TRBV25-1 | ASKAGGYEQY
TRBJ2-5 | - | TRBV11-3 | ASSLEGPEQETQY
TRBJ2-3 | - | TRBV10-3 | AIWSGRDTDTQY